This entry features one TCR beta chain sequence. Its specificity is unknown. CDR3 length: 15 amino acids. From germline, CDR1 is MDHEN and CDR2 SYDVKM. A multiplex PCR was run with 60 Vbeta primers and 13 Jbeta primers. The protocol was immunoSEQ multiplex PCR, while the TCRdb copy is restricted to in-frame clones and leaves out a portion. The sample includes some 46,000 clones. The data stem from a study of cytomegalovirus exposure and HLA in healthy donors. General observations from the study: Upon later analysis, TCR association rates were observed to vary by HLA locus, being highest for DRB1 and lowest for HLA-C. Cytomegalovirus status was reportedly diagnosed by the classifier with high specificity and sensitivity.

The sample comprised PBMCs. The sequence derives from a male donor in good health and CMV-seronegative. The chain is built from TRBV28 and TRBJ2-5, with TRBD1 identical over 7 bases. The DNA end is a closer match to TRBJ2-7, so the J assignment may be wrong. The CDR3 DNA reads as TGTGCCAGCAGCTCCGGTACAGGGGCTTACTACGAGCAGTACTTC. Encoded protein: CASSSGTGAYYEQYF.